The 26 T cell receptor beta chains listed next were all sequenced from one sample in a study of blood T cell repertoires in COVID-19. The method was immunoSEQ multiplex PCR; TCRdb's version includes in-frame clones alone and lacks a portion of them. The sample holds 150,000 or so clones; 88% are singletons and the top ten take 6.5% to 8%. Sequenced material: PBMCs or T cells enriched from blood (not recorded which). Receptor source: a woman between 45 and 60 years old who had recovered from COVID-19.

CDR3 DNA sequence: TGTGCCAGCAGGGACGGTTTCGTGGCTAGCGGTCCAGATACGCAGTATTTT. Its protein product is CASRDGFVASGPDTQYF. The gene calls are TRBV2 and TRBJ2-3; TRBD2 matches 7 bases. Germline V lookup: CDR1 SNHLY, CDR2 FYNNEI. V lost 6 bases to trimming and J lost 4 bases; unmatched junction nucleotides: 16. This CDR3 is 17 amino acids long.

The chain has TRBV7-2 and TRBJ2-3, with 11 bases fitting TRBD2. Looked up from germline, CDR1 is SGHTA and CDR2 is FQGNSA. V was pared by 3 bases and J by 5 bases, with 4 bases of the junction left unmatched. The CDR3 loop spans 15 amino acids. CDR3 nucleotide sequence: TGTGCCAGCAGCTTTCTAGCGGGGGGATTAGATACGCAGTATTTT. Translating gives CASSFLAGGLDTQYF.

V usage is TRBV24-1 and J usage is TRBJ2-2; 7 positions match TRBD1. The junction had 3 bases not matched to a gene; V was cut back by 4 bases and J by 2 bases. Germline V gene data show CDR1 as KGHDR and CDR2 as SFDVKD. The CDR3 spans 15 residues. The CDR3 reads CATSDGTANTGELFF. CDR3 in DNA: TGTGCCACCAGTGACGGGACAGCCAACACCGGGGAGCTGTTTTTT.

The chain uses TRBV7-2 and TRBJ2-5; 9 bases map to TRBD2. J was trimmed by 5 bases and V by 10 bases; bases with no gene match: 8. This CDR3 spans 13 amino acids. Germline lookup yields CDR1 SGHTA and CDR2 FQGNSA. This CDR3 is CAIAVAGVETQYF. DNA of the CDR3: TGTGCCATCGCTGTAGCGGGGGTGGAGACCCAGTACTTC. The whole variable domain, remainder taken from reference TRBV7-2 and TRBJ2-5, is GAGVSQSPSNKVTEKGKDVELRCDPISGHTALYWYRQSLGQGLEFLIYFQGNSAPDKSGLPSDRFSAERTGGSVSTLTIQRTQQEDSAVYLCAIAVAGVETQYFGPGTRLLVL.

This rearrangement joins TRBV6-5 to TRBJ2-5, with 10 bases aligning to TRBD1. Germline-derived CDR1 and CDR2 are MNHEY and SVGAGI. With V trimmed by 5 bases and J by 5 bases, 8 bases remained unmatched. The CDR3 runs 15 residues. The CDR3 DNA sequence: TGTGCCAGCAGTCGGGGGACAGGGGTCGGGGAGACCCAGTACTTC. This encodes CASSRGTGVGETQYF.

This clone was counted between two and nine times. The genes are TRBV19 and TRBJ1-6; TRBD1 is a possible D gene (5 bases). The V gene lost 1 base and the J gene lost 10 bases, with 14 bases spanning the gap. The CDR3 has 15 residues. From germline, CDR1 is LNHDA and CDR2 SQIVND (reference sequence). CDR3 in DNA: TGTGCCAGTAGTATAGGGGGGGGTCTCGGGTCACCCCTCCACTTT. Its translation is CASSIGGGLGSPLHF. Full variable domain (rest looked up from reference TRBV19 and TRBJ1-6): DGGITQSPKYLFRKEGQNVTLSCEQNLNHDAMYWYRQDPGQGLRLIYYSQIVNDFQKGDIAEGYSVSREKKESFPLTVTSAQKNPTAFYLCASSIGGGLGSPLHFGNGTRLTVT.

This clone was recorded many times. The CDR3 DNA reads TGTGCCAGCAGTGAAAGACACCCTTGGGGAGCCTACGAGCAGTACTTC. Its translation: CASSERHPWGAYEQYF. This chain uses TRBV2 with TRBJ2-7, with D possibly being TRBD2 (5 bases). CDR1 and CDR2 from the germline V gene are SNHLY and FYNNEI. V was cut by 2 bases and J by 2 bases, with 16 bases left in between. This CDR3 has 16 residues.

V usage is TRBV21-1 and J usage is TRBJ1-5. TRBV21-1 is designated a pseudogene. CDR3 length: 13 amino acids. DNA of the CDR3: TGTGCCAGCAGCAGGAGGGTGAATCAGCCCCAGCATTTT. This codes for CASSRRVNQPQHF.

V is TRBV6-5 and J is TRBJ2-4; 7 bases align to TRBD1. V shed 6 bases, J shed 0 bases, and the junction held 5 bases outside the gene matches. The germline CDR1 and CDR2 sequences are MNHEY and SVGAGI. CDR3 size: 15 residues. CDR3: CASRDTGVAKNIQYF. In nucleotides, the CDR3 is TGTGCCAGCAGAGATACAGGGGTAGCCAAAAACATTCAGTACTTC.

The CDR3 DNA reads as TGCGCCAGCAGCTTCTTAGCGGGGATCCCCTCCGAGCAGTACTTC. It yields the protein CASSFLAGIPSEQYF. The chain combines TRBV5-1 with TRBJ2-7; 8 positions match TRBD2. Unmatched junction bases numbered 10, after V lost 2 bases and J lost 6 bases. This CDR3 spans 15 amino acids. Germline loops: CDR1 SGHRS, CDR2 YFSETQ.

CDR3 nucleotides: TGTGCCAGCAGCTTCAGGATACCAAACACTGAAGCTTTCTTT. It is translated as CASSFRIPNTEAFF. The chain has TRBV11-2 and TRBJ1-1; D is undetermined. This CDR3 region has 14 residues. Germline CDR1 SGHAT, CDR2 FQNNGV. V was trimmed by 3 bases and J by 2 bases, leaving 10 bases between them.

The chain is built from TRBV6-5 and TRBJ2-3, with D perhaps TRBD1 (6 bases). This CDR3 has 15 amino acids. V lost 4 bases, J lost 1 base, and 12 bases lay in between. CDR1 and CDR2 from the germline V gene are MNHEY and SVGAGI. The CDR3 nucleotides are TGTGCCAGCAGTTTGTCAGGGGCTGGCACAGATACGCAGTATTTT. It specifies CASSLSGAGTDTQYF.

In nucleotides, the CDR3 is TGTGCCAGCAGCTTTAGCGGGGGGGCTTCGGATGAGCAGTTCTTC. Translating gives CASSFSGGASDEQFF. This chain uses TRBV9 with TRBJ2-1; 11 nucleotides line up with TRBD2. Germline trimming cut 4 bases from V and 8 bases from J; bases unmatched to any gene: 8. Germline assignment: CDR1 SGDLS and CDR2 YYNGEE. The CDR3 is 15 amino acids.

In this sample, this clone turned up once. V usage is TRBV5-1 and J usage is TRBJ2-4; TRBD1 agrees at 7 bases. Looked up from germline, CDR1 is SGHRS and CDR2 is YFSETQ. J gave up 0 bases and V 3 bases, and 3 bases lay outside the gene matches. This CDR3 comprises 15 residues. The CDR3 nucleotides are TGCGCCAGCAGCTGGGGACAGCTAGCCAAAAACATTCAGTACTTC. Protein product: CASSWGQLAKNIQYF. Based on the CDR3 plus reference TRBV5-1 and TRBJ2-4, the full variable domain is KAGVTQTPRYLIKTRGQQVTLSCSPISGHRSVSWYQQTPGQGLQFLFEYFSETQRNKGNFPGRFSGRQFSNSRSEMNVSTLELGDSALYLCASSWGQLAKNIQYFGAGTRLSVL.

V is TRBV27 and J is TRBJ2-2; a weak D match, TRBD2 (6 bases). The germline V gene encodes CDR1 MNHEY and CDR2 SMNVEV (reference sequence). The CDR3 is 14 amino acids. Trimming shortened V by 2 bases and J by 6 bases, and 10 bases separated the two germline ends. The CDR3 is CASSLTVAAGELFF. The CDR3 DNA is TGTGCCAGCAGTTTAACGGTAGCGGCCGGGGAGCTGTTTTTT.

CDR3 bases: TGTGCCAGCAGCTTAGGGCCCCTAGCCAAAAACATTCAGTACTTC. It encodes CASSLGPLAKNIQYF. V and J are TRBV7-3 and TRBJ2-4; D unclear. Germline V gene lookup returns CDR1 SGHTA and CDR2 FQGTGA. V dropped 2 bases and J dropped 0 bases, with 8 bases sitting between them. The CDR3 covers 15 residues.

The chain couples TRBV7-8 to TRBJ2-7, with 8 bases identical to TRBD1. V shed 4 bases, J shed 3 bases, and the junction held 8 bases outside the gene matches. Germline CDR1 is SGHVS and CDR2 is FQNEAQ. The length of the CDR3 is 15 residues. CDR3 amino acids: CASSYRRDRFYEQYF. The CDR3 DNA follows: TGTGCCAGCAGCTACCGAAGGGACAGGTTCTACGAGCAGTACTTC.

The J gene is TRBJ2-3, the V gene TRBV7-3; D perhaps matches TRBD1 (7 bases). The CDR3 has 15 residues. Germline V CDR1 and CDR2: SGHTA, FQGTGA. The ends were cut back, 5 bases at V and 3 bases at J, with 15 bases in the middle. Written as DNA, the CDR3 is TGTGCCAGCAGCCAATCAGGGGGGATGACAGATACGCAGTATTTT. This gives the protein CASSQSGGMTDTQYF. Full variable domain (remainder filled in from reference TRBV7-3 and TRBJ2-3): GAGVSQTPSNKVTEKGKYVELRCDPISGHTALYWYRQSLGQGPEFLIYFQGTGAADDSGLPNDRFFAVRPEGSVSTLKIQRTERGDSAVYLCASSQSGGMTDTQYFGPGTRLTVL.

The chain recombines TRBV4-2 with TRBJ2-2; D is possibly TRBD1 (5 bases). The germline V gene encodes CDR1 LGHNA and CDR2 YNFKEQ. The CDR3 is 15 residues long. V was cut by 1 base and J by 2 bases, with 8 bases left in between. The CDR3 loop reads CASSQGWGNTGELFF. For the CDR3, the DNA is TGTGCCAGCAGCCAAGGTTGGGGCAACACCGGGGAGCTGTTTTTT.

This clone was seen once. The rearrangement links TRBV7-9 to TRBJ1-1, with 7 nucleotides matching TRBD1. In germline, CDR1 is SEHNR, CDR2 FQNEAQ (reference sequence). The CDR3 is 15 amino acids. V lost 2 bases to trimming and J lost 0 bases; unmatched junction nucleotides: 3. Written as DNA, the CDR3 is TGTGCCAGCAGCTTAACGGGACAGCTGAACACTGAAGCTTTCTTT. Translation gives CASSLTGQLNTEAFF.

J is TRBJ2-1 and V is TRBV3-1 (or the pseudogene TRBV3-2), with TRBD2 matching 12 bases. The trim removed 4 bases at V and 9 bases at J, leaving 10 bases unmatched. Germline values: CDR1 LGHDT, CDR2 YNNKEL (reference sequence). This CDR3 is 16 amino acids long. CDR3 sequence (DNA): TGTGCCAGCAGCCTCCTAGCGGGGGGGTCTGTGTTTGAGCAGTTCTTC. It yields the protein CASSLLAGGSVFEQFF.

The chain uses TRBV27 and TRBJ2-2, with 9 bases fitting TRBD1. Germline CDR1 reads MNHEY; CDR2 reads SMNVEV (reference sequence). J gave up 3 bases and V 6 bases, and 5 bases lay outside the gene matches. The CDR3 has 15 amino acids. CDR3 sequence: CASSHGTGYTGELFF. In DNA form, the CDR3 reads TGTGCCAGCAGCCATGGGACAGGGTACACCGGGGAGCTGTTTTTT.

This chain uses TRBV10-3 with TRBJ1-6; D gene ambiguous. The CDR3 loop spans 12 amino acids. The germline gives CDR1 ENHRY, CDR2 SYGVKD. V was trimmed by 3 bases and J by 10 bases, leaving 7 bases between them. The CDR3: CAISEGGSPLHF. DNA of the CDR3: TGTGCCATCAGTGAAGGCGGATCACCCCTCCACTTT.

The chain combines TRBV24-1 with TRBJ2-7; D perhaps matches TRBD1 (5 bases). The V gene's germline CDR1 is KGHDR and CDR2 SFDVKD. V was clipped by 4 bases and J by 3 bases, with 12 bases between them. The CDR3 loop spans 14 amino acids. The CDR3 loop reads CATSDPGLDYEQYF. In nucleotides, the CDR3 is TGTGCCACCAGTGACCCAGGGTTGGACTACGAGCAGTACTTC.

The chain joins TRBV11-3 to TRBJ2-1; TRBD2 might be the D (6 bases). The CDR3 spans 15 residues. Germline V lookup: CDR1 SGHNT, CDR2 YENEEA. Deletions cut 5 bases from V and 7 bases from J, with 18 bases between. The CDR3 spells CASSPPGLGRNEQFF. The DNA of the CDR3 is TGTGCCAGCAGCCCTCCGGGACTGGGGCGGAATGAGCAGTTCTTC.

The CDR3, as DNA: TGCAGCGTTGAGGGGGACAGGCTTAACTATGGCTACACCTTC. Its translation: CSVEGDRLNYGYTF. This chain uses TRBV29-1 with TRBJ1-2; 8 nucleotides match TRBD1. V trimming: 3 bases; J trimming: 1 base; junction bases outside the gene matches: 4. The CDR3 is 14 residues long. Germline V gene sequence: CDR1 SQVTM, CDR2 ANQGSEA.